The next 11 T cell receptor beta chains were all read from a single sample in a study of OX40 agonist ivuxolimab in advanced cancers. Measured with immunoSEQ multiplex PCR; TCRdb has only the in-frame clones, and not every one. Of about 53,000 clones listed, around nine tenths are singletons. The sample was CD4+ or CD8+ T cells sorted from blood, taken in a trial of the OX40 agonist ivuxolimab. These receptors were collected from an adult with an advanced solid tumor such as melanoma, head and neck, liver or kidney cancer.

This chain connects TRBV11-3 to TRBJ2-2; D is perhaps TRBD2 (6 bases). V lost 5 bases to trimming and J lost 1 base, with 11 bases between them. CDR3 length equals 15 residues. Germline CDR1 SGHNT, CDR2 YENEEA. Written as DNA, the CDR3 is TGTGCCAGCAGCCCAGGGACTGGGAACACCGGGGAGCTGTTTTTT. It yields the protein CASSPGTGNTGELFF.

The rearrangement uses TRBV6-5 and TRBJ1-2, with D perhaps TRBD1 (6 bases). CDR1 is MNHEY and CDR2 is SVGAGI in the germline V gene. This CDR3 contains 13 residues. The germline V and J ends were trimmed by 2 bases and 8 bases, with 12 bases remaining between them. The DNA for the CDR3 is TGTGCCAGCAGTTACCCAGGGGCGCGCGGCTACACCTTC. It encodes CASSYPGARGYTF.

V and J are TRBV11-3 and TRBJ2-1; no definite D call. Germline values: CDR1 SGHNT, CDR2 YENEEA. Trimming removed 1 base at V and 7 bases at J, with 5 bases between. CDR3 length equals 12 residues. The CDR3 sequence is CASSLVANEQFF. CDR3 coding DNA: TGTGCCAGCAGCTTAGTGGCGAATGAGCAGTTCTTC.

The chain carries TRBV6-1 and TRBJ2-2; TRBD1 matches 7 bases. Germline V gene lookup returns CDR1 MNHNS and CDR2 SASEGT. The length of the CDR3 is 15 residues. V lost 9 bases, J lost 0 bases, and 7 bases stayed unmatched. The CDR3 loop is CASSSGTANTGELFF. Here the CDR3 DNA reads TGTGCCAGTTCGTCCGGGACAGCGAACACCGGGGAGCTGTTTTTT.

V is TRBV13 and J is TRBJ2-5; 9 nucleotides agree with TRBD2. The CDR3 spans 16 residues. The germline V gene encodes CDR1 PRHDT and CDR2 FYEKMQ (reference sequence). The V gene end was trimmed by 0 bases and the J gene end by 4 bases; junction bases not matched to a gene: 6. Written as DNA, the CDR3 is TGTGCCAGCAGCTTAGGGTCTGGCGGGAGGGGAGAGACCCAGTACTTC. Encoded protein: CASSLGSGGRGETQYF.

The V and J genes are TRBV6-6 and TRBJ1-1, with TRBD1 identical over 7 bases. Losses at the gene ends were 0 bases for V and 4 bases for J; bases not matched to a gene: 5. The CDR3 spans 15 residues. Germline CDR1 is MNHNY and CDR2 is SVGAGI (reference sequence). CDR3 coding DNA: TGTGCCAGCAGTTACTCGAAAGGGGGCTTCACTGAAGCTTTCTTT. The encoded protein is CASSYSKGGFTEAFF.

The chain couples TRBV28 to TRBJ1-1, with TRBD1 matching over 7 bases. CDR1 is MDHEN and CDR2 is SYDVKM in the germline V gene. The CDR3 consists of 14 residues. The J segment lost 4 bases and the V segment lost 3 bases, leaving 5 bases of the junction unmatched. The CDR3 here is CASSFWAGGTEAFF. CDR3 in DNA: TGTGCCAGCAGTTTCTGGGCAGGGGGCACTGAAGCTTTCTTT.

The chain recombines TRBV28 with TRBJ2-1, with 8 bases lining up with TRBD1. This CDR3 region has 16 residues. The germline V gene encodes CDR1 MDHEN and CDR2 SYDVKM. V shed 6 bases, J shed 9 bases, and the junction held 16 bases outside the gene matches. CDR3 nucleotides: TGTGCCAGCAGCCTCCCCCTGGGACAGGATAGTAGTGAGCAGTTCTTC. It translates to CASSLPLGQDSSEQFF.

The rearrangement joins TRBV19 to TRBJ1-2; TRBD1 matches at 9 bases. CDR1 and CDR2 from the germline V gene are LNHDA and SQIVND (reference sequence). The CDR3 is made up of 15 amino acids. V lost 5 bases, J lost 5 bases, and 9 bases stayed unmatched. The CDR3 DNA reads TGTGCCAGTAGTCCGGACCACAGGGGGCTTTATGGCTACACCTTC. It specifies CASSPDHRGLYGYTF.

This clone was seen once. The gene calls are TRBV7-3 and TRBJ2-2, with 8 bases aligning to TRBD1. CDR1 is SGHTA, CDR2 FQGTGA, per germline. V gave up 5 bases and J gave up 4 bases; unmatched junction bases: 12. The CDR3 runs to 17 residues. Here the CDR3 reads CASSPLAGGIVTGELFF. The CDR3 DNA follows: TGTGCCAGCAGCCCGCTGGCAGGGGGCATTGTCACCGGGGAGCTGTTTTTT.

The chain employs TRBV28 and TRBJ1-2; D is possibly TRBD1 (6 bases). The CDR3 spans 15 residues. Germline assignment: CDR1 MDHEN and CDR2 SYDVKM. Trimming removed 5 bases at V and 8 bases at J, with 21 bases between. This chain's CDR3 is CASSLLQGAPEGYTF. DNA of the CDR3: TGTGCCAGCAGTCTACTACAGGGAGCTCCGGAGGGCTACACCTTC.